The 17 T cell receptor beta chains below come from one sample, sequenced in a study of cytomegalovirus exposure and HLA in healthy donors. PCR employed 60 Vbeta and 13 Jbeta primers. Clones were read by immunoSEQ multiplex PCR, and TCRdb kept only the in-frame ones, dropping some. The table has some 77,000 clones, roughly 80% seen once; the top ten hold 32%. Sequenced: PBMCs. These receptors came from a man between 50 and 59 years old in good health and CMV-seropositive.

The V call is TRBV13, the J call TRBJ1-1; no clear D gene. This CDR3 region has 14 residues. V lost 2 bases to trimming and J lost 0 bases, with 7 bases between them. Looked up from germline, CDR1 is PRHDT and CDR2 is FYEKMQ (reference sequence). Written as DNA, the CDR3 is TGTGCCAGCAGCTTATCCGCAGTGAACACTGAAGCTTTCTTT. Residues: CASSLSAVNTEAFF.

The chain carries TRBV5-1 and TRBJ2-3, with a possible D match to TRBD2 (5 bases). The CDR3 loop spans 14 amino acids. Germline CDR1 and CDR2: SGHRS and YFSETQ. V lost 1 base and J lost 6, with 12 bases in between. CDR3 sequence (DNA): TGCGCCAGCAGCTTGTCCGGGGTTGCGGATACGCAGTATTTT. Encoded protein: CASSLSGVADTQYF. Supplemented by reference TRBV5-1 and TRBJ2-3, the full variable domain reads KAGVTQTPRYLIKTRGQQVTLSCSPISGHRSVSWYQQTPGQGLQFLFEYFSETQRNKGNFPGRFSGRQFSNSRSEMNVSTLELGDSALYLCASSLSGVADTQYFGPGTRLTVL.

This chain joins TRBV4-2 and TRBJ2-2; perhaps TRBD2 as D (5 bases). This CDR3 region has 16 residues. With 0 bases removed from V and 5 bases from J, the gap between germline ends came to 13 bases. In germline, CDR1 is LGHNA, CDR2 YNFKEQ. The CDR3 coding sequence is TGTGCCAGCAGCCAAGATGGGGAGCGGCTAACCGGGGAGCTGTTTTTT. Translation: CASSQDGERLTGELFF.

The V and J genes are TRBV4-1 and TRBJ2-1; D is possibly TRBD1 (6 bases). V gave up 1 base and J gave up 10 bases, with 17 bases separating them. Germline values: CDR1 MGHRA, CDR2 YSYEKL. There are 15 residues in the CDR3. CDR3 residues: CASSQGADSSGEQFF. CDR3 in DNA: TGCGCCAGCAGCCAAGGGGCGGACAGCAGCGGCGAGCAGTTCTTC.

The J gene is TRBJ2-1, the V gene TRBV7-2; the D gene is possibly TRBD2 (7 bases). Germline values: CDR1 SGHTA, CDR2 FQGNSA. V dropped 5 bases and J dropped 10 bases, with 12 bases sitting between them. This CDR3 contains 12 residues. This CDR3 reads CASSIGGGEQFF. The CDR3 region has the DNA TGTGCCAGCAGCATAGGGGGGGGAGAGCAGTTCTTC. The full variable domain, completed using reference TRBV7-2 and TRBJ2-1, is GAGVSQSPSNKVTEKGKDVELRCDPISGHTALYWYRQSLGQGLEFLIYFQGNSAPDKSGLPSDRFSAERTGGSVSTLTIQRTQQEDSAVYLCASSIGGGEQFFGPGTRLTVL.

This chain joins TRBV6-6 and TRBJ2-3, with TRBD2 identical over 10 bases. There are 16 residues in the CDR3. The V segment lost 5 bases and the J segment 5 bases; nucleotides outside the gene matches: 10. The V gene's germline CDR1 is MNHNY and CDR2 SVGAGI (reference sequence). The chain's CDR3 is CASSPTLAGAKDTQYF. CDR3 bases: TGTGCCAGCAGTCCCACTCTAGCGGGAGCGAAAGATACGCAGTATTTT.

As concerns this clone: One end of the junction varies from germline; a read error may be responsible. This rearrangement joins TRBV6-6 to TRBJ2-6; the D gene is possibly TRBD1 (5 bases). Germline assignment: CDR1 MNHNY and CDR2 SVGAGI (reference sequence). This CDR3 comprises 16 residues. The CDR3 coding sequence is TGTGCCAGCAGTTACTCTTGGGCTGATGGGGCCAACGGCCTGACTTTC. Residues: CASSYSWADGANGLTF.

V usage is TRBV5-5 and J usage is TRBJ2-7, with D perhaps matching TRBD1 (5 bases). V dropped 4 bases and J dropped 6 bases, with 14 bases sitting between them. The length of the CDR3 is 13 residues. CDR1 is SGHKS, CDR2 YYEKEE, per germline (reference sequence). CDR3 amino acids: CASSVDKRGEQYF. In DNA form, the CDR3 reads TGTGCCAGCAGCGTGGATAAAAGGGGCGAGCAGTACTTC.

V gene TRBV28 combines with J gene TRBJ1-1; no definite D call. The CDR3 is 14 amino acids. V shed 2 bases and J shed 2 bases, with 9 bases lying between them. In germline, CDR1 is MDHEN, CDR2 SYDVKM. CDR3: CASSLAQRNTEAFF. CDR3 in DNA: TGTGCCAGCAGTTTAGCACAGAGAAACACTGAAGCTTTCTTT.

The DNA for the CDR3 is TGTGCCAGCAGCCAAACCCTATTGCAAGAGACCCAGTACTTC. It codes for CASSQTLLQETQYF. The V call is TRBV14, the J call TRBJ2-5; D is unresolved. The germline V and J ends were trimmed by 2 bases and 2 bases, with 9 bases remaining between them. The CDR3 contains 14 residues. Looked up from germline, CDR1 is SGHDN and CDR2 is FVKESK.

The rearrangement links TRBV4-2 to TRBJ1-1; D call uncertain. The CDR3 has 15 amino acids. Germline V gene data show CDR1 as LGHNA and CDR2 as YNFKEQ. V gave up 1 base and J gave up 0 bases, with 9 bases separating them. The CDR3 DNA reads as TGTGCCAGCAGCCAAGGAGCCCTCATGAACACTGAAGCTTTCTTT. Translating it yields CASSQGALMNTEAFF.

The J gene is TRBJ1-2, the V gene TRBV10-1; D may be TRBD1 (6 bases). Germline CDR1 and CDR2: WNHNN and SYGVQD (reference sequence). This CDR3 is built from 15 residues. The V end lost 0 bases, the J end lost 3 bases, and 11 bases lay between the germline ends. The CDR3 region has the DNA TGCGCCAGCAGTGAGTCGGCCAGGGGATACTATGGCTACACCTTC. It translates to CASSESARGYYGYTF.

The chain couples TRBV19 to TRBJ2-1, with D possibly TRBD2 on 5 matching bases. The CDR3 has 13 residues. CDR1 LNHDA and CDR2 SQIVND come from the germline V gene (reference sequence). The V end was cut by 3 bases, the J end by 6 bases, with 9 bases between. CDR3 DNA sequence: TGTGCCAGTAGTATCAAGGGAGCCAATGAGCAGTTCTTC. Translating it yields CASSIKGANEQFF.

This chain uses TRBV7-2 with TRBJ2-7; no firm D call. CDR3 length equals 14 residues. Germline loops: CDR1 SGHTA, CDR2 FQGNSA. Trimming shortened V by 2 bases and J by 7 bases, and 15 bases separated the two germline ends. The CDR3 DNA follows: TGTGCCAGCAGCTTAATATTCCTTATCGGGGAGCAGTACTTC. Its protein is CASSLIFLIGEQYF. Full variable domain (rest looked up from reference TRBV7-2 and TRBJ2-7): GAGVSQSPSNKVTEKGKDVELRCDPISGHTALYWYRQSLGQGLEFLIYFQGNSAPDKSGLPSDRFSAERTGGSVSTLTIQRTQQEDSAVYLCASSLIFLIGEQYFGPGTRLTVT.

The count of this clone is one. The V call is TRBV30, the J call TRBJ2-5; possibly TRBD1 for D (5 bases). Trimming shortened V by 0 bases and J by 4 bases, and 6 bases separated the two germline ends. Germline-derived CDR1 and CDR2 are GTSNPN and SVGIG (reference sequence). The CDR3 spans 12 residues. CDR3 residues: CAWSVRGETQYF. In DNA, the CDR3 is TGTGCCTGGAGTGTAAGGGGAGAGACCCAGTACTTC.

This clone occurred a few times. The J gene is TRBJ1-3, the V gene TRBV14; 7 positions agree with TRBD1. Germline values: CDR1 SGHDN, CDR2 FVKESK. V was pared by 2 bases and J by 2 bases, with 6 bases of the junction left unmatched. CDR3 length: 16 amino acids. CDR3 nucleotide sequence: TGTGCCAGCAGCCAACTACAGACAGGGACTGGAAACACCATATATTTT. It translates to CASSQLQTGTGNTIYF. The entire variable domain, with the rest obtained from reference TRBV14 and TRBJ1-3, is as follows: EAGVTQFPSHSVIEKGQTVTLRCDPISGHDNLYWYRRVMGKEIKFLLHFVKESKQDESGMPNNRFLAERTGGTYSTLKVQPAELEDSGVYFCASSQLQTGTGNTIYFGEGSWLTVV.

This chain links TRBV7-9 with TRBJ1-2, with 7 bases aligning to TRBD1. The J segment lost 4 bases and the V segment lost 3 bases, leaving 8 bases of the junction unmatched. The CDR3 has 15 residues. Germline V gene sequence: CDR1 SEHNR, CDR2 FQNEAQ (reference sequence). The CDR3 protein is CASSFPRQGFYGYTF. CDR3 nucleotides: TGTGCCAGCAGCTTTCCGAGACAGGGCTTCTATGGCTACACCTTC.